This TCR beta chain was sequenced during a study of identical twins. Study-level findings and limits: Alpha sequences that were out-of-frame and twin-shared showed an excess of low generation probability.

Using its own MiXCR run on the 5' RACE reads, TCRdb lists one record per CDR3 protein. The sample contains fewer than 650,000 distinct CDR3 sequences, just under 10% of which appear only once. This clonotype was observed at least ten times. Its specificity is not known. Healthy Caucasians alone served as donors. Another study also made use of these data, one on yellow fever vaccine responses in identical twins.

Source material: PBMCs. This receptor was identified in a woman younger than 30 in good health.

The CDR3 DNA follows: TGTGCCAGCACCTTTCTTCCTAGCGAATACAATGAGCAGTTCTTC. This codes for CASTFLPSEYNEQFF. This chain uses TRBV27 with TRBJ2-1, with D perhaps TRBD2 (6 bases). Germline V gene data show CDR1 as MNHEY and CDR2 as SMNVEV (reference sequence). CDR3 size: 15 residues. V was clipped by 7 bases and J by 4 bases, with 17 bases between them.